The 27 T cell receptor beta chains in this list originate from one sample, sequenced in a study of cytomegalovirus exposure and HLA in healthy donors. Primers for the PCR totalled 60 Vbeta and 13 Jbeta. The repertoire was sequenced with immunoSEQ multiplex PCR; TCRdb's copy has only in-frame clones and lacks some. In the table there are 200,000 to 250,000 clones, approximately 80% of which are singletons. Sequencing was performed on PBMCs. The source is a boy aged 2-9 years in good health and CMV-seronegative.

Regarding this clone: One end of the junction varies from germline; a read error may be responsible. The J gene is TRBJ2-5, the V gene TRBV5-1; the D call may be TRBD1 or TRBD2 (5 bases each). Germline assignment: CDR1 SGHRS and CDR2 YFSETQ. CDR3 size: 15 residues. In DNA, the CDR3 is TGCGCCAGCAGTTTGGGGCCGTCCCCGGGGGAGACCCAGTACTTC. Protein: CASSLGPSPGETQYF.

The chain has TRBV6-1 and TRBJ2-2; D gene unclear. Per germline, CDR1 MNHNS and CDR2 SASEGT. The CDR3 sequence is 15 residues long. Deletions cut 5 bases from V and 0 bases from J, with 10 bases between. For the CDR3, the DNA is TGTGCCAGCAGTAAAAGACTCTCGAACACCGGGGAGCTGTTTTTT. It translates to CASSKRLSNTGELFF.

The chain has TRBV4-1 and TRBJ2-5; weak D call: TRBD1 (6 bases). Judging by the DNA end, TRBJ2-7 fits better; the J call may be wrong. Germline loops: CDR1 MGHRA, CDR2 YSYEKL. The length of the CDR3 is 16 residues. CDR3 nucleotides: TGCGCCAGCAGCCAAGCTTTTACAGGGAGCTCCTACGAGCAGTACTTC. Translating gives CASSQAFTGSSYEQYF.

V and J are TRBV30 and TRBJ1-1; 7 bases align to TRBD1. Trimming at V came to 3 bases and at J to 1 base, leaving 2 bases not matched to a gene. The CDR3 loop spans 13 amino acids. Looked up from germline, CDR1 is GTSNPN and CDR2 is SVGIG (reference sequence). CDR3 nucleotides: TGTGCCTGGAGCAGGGGGGCGAACACTGAAGCTTTCTTT. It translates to CAWSRGANTEAFF.

This chain's CDR3 is CASSPGDRGRNGYTF. The CDR3 DNA is TGTGCCAGCTCACCAGGGGACAGGGGGCGGAATGGCTACACCTTC. This chain links TRBV18 with TRBJ1-2, with 12 bases fitting TRBD1. V lost 2 bases and J lost 6; bases outside the gene matches: 4. Germline CDR1 and CDR2: KGHSH and LQKENI. CDR3 length: 15 amino acids.

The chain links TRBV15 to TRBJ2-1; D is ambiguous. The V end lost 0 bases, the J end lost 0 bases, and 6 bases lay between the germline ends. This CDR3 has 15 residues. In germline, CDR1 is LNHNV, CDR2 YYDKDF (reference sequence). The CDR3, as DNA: TGTGCCACCAGCAGAGATAGCTACTCCTACAATGAGCAGTTCTTC. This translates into CATSRDSYSYNEQFF. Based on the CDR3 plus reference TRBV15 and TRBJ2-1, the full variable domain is DAMVIQNPRYQVTQFGKPVTLSCSQTLNHNVMYWYQQKSSQAPKLLFHYYDKDFNNEADTPDNFQSRRPNTSFCFLDIRSPGLGDTAMYLCATSRDSYSYNEQFFGPGTRLTVL.

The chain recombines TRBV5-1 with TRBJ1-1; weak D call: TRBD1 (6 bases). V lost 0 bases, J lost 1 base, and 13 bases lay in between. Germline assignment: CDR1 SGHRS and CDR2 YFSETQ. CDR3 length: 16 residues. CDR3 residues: CASSLGGGAKNTEAFF. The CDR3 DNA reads TGCGCCAGCAGCTTGGGGGGGGGCGCCAAGAACACTGAAGCTTTCTTT.

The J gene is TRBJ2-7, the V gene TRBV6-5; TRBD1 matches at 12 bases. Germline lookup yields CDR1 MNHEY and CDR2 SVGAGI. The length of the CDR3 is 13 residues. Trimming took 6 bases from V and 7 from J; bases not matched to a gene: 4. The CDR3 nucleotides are TGTGCCAGCAGGGGACAGGGGGCGGAGGAGCAGTACTTC. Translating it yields CASRGQGAEEQYF.

The chain's CDR3 is CASSNGRAGKYGYTF. The CDR3 bases are TGTGCCAGCAGTAATGGGCGTGCAGGCAAATATGGCTACACCTTC. This chain links TRBV6-5 with TRBJ1-2; D is uncertain. Germline V CDR1 and CDR2: MNHEY, SVGAGI. The CDR3 consists of 15 residues. The V end was cut by 5 bases, the J end by 5 bases, with 18 bases between.

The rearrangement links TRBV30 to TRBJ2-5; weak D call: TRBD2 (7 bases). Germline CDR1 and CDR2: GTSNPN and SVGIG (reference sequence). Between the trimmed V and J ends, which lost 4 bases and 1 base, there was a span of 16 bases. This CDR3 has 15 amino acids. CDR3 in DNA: TGTGCCTGGACCGAAGGGGGGGAGGTCCAAGAGACCCAGTACTTC. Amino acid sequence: CAWTEGGEVQETQYF.

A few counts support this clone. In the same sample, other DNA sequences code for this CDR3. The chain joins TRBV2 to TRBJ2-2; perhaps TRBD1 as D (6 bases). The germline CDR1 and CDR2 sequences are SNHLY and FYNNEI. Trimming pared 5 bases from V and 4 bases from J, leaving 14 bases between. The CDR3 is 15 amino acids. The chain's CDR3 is CASSQRGLSTGELFF. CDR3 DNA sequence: TGTGCCAGCAGTCAGAGGGGGTTGAGCACCGGGGAGCTGTTTTTT.

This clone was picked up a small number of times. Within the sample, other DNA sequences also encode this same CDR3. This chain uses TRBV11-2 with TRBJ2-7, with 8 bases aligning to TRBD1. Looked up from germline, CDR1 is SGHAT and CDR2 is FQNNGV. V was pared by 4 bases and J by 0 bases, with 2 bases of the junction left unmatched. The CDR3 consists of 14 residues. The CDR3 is CASSSGQGSYEQYF. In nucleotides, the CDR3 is TGTGCCAGCAGCTCCGGACAGGGCTCCTACGAGCAGTACTTC.

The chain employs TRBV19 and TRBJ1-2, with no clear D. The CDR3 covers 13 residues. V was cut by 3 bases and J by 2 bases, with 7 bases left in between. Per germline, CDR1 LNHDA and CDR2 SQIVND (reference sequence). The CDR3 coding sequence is TGTGCCAGTAGTATTTCGGGGAACTATGGCTACACCTTC. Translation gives CASSISGNYGYTF.

The CDR3 here is CASSPGQASYGKNIQYF. DNA for the CDR3: TGTGCCAGCTCCCCGGGACAGGCAAGCTATGGCAAAAACATTCAGTACTTC. V and J are TRBV18 and TRBJ2-4; TRBD1 agrees at 8 bases. Germline V lookup: CDR1 KGHSH, CDR2 LQKENI. CDR3 length: 17 amino acids. Germline trimming cut 6 bases from V and 3 bases from J; bases unmatched to any gene: 13.

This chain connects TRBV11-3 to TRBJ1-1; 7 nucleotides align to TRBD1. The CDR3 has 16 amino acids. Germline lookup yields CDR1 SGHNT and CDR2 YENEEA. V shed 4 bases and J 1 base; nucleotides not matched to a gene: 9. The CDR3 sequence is CASSSWAGGQNTEAFF. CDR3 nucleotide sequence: TGTGCCAGCAGCTCATGGGCAGGGGGGCAGAACACTGAAGCTTTCTTT.

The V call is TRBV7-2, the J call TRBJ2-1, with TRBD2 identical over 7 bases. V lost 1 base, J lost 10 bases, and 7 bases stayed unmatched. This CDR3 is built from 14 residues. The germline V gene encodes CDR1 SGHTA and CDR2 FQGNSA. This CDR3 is CASSLVPPSGEQFF. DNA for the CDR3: TGTGCCAGCAGCTTAGTCCCTCCTAGCGGAGAGCAGTTCTTC.

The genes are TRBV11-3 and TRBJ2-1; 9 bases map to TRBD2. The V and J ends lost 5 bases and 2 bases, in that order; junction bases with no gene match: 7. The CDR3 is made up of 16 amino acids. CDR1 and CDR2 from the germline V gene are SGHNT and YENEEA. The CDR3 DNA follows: TGTGCCAGCAGCGCTCTGGGCGGGGGGGCCTACAATGAGCAGTTCTTC. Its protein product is CASSALGGGAYNEQFF.

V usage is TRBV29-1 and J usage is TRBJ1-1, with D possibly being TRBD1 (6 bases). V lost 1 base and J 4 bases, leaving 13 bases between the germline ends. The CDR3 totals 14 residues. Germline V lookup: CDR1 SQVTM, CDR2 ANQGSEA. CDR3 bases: TGCAGCGTTGAAGGGCAACAGGGTTCCACTGAAGCTTTCTTT. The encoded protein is CSVEGQQGSTEAFF.

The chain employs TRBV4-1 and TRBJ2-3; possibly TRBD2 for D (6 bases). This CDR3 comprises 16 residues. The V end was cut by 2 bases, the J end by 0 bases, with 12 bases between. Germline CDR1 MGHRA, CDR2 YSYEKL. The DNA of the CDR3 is TGCGCCAGCAGCCAACCTACACGGGGGAGCACAGATACGCAGTATTTT. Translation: CASSQPTRGSTDTQYF.

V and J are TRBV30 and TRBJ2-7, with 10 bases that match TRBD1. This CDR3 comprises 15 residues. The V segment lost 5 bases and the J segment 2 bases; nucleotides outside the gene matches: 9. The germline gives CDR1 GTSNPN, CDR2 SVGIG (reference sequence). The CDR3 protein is CAWDNRDRGPYEQYF. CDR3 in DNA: TGTGCCTGGGATAACCGGGACAGGGGACCCTACGAGCAGTACTTC.

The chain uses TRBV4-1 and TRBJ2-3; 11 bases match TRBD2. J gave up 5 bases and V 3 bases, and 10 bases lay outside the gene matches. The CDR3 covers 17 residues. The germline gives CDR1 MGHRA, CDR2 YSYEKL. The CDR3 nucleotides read TGCGCCAGCAGCCAGTTGTTAGCGGGAGGGCGAAGAGATACGCAGTATTTT. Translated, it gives CASSQLLAGGRRDTQYF.

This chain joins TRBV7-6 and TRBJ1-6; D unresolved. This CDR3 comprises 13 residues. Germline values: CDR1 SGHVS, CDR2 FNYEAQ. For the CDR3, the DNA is TGTGCACACCGGGAGGTCAGGTATTCACCCCTCCACTTT. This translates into CAHREVRYSPLHF. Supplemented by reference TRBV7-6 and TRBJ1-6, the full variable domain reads GAGVSQSPRYKVTKRGQDVALRCDPISGHVSLYWYRQALGQGPEFLTYFNYEAQQDKSGLPNDRFSAERPEGSISTLTIQRTEQRDSAMYRCAHREVRYSPLHFGNGTRLTVT.

The CDR3 DNA reads as TGTGCCAGCAGCTCGGCGGGACTAGCGCCTGGGAAGTTCTTC. Translating it yields CASSSAGLAPGKFF. The chain employs TRBV7-9 and TRBJ2-1; 10 bases align to TRBD2. V was pared by 4 bases and J by 14 bases, with 11 bases of the junction left unmatched. The CDR3 loop spans 14 amino acids. Germline V gene sequence: CDR1 SEHNR, CDR2 FQNEAQ (reference sequence).

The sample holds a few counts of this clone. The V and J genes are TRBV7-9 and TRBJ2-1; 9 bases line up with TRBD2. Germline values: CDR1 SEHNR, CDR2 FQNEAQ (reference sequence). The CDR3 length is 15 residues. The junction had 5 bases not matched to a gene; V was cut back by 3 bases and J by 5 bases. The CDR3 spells CASSLWVAGDNEQFF. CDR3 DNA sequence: TGTGCCAGCAGCTTGTGGGTAGCGGGGGACAATGAGCAGTTCTTC.

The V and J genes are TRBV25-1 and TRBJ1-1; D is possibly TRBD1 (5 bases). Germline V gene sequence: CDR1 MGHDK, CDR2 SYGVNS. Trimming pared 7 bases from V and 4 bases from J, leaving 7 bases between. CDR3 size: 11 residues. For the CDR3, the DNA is TGTGCCAGCACCGGGGGCACTGAAGCTTTCTTT. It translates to CASTGGTEAFF.

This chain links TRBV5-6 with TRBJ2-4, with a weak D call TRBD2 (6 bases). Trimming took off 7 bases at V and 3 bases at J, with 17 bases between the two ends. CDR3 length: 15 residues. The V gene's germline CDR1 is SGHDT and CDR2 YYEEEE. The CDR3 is CASGGRMEVKNIQYF. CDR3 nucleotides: TGTGCCAGCGGGGGGAGGATGGAGGTCAAAAACATTCAGTACTTC.

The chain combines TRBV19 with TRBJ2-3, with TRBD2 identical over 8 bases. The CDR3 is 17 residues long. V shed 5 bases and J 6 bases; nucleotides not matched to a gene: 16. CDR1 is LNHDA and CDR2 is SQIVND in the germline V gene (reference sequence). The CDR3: CASSPFAGTRDLDTQYF. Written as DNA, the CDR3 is TGTGCCAGTAGTCCCTTCGCCGGGACTAGGGATCTGGATACGCAGTATTTT. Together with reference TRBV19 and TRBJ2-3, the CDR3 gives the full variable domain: DGGITQSPKYLFRKEGQNVTLSCEQNLNHDAMYWYRQDPGQGLRLIYYSQIVNDFQKGDIAEGYSVSREKKESFPLTVTSAQKNPTAFYLCASSPFAGTRDLDTQYFGPGTRLTVL.